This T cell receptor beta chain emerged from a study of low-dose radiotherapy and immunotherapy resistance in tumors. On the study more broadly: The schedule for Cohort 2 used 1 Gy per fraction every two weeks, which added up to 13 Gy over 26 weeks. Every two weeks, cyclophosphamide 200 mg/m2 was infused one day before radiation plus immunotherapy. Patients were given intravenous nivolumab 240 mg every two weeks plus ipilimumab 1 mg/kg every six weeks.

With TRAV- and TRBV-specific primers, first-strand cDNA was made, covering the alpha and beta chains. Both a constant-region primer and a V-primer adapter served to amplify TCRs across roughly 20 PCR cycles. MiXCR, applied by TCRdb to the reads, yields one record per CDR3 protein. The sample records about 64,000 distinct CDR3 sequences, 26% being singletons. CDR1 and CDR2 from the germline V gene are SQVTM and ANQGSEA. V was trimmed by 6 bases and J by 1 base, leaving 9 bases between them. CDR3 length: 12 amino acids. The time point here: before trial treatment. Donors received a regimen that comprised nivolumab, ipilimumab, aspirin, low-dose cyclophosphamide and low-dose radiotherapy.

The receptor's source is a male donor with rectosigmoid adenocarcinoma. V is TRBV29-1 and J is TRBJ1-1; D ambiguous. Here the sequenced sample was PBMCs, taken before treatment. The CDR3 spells CSVGRANTEAFF. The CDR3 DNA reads TGCAGCGTCGGGCGGGCGAACACTGAAGCTTTCTTT.